This T cell receptor beta chain derives from a study of blood T cell repertoires in COVID-19. Study information: Acute-phase and convalescent COVID-19 samples originated in the United States, Italy and Spain. The cDNA or gDNA used as material had been derived from T cells, B-cell-depleted T cells, or PBMCs.

The CDR3 has 14 amino acids. CDR1 MNHEY and CDR2 SVGAGI come from the germline V gene. V lost 0 bases and J 4 bases, leaving 9 bases between the germline ends. The method was immunoSEQ multiplex PCR; TCRdb's version includes in-frame clones alone and lacks a portion of them. The data show a few hundred thousand clones, over 85% seen once. Patients at the Seattle site were enrolled during active infection and followed longitudinally. With respect to this clone: This likely comes from a read error, as the CDR3 has no conserved phenylalanine or tryptophan at its end.

Sequences were obtained from peripheral blood. This receptor was identified in a woman under 40 with COVID-19, enrolled during active disease. The gene calls are TRBV6-5 and TRBJ1-2, with a tentative D call TRBD1 (5 bases). DNA of the CDR3: TGTGCCAGCAGTTACTCGAGTACAGGCTATGGCTACACCCTC. Amino acids: CASSYSSTGYGYTL.